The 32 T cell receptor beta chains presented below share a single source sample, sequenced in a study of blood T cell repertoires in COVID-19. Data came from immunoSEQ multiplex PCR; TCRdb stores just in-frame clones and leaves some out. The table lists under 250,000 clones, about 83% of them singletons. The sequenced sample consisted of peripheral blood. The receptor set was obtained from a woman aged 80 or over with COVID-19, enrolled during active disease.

CDR3 amino acids: CASSDRDYGYTF. The DNA of the CDR3 is TGTGCCAGCAGTGACAGGGACTATGGCTACACCTTC. The chain has TRBV2 and TRBJ1-2; D might be TRBD1 (5 bases). Trimming removed 3 bases at V and 3 bases at J, with 5 bases between. Per germline, CDR1 SNHLY and CDR2 FYNNEI. The CDR3 has 12 amino acids.

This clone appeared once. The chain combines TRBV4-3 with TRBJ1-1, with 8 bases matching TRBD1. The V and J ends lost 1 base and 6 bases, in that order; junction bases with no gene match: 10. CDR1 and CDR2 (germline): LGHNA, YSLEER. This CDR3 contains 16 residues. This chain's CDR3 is CASSQGGRGRRAEAFF. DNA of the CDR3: TGCGCCAGCAGCCAAGGTGGCAGGGGGCGCCGGGCTGAAGCTTTCTTT.

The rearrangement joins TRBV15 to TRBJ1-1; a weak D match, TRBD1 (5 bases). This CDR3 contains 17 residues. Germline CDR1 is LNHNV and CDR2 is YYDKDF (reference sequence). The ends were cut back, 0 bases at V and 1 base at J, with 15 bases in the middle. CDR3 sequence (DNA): TGTGCCACCAGCAGAGAGCCGACTCTTGACAGGAACACTGAAGCTTTCTTT. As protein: CATSREPTLDRNTEAFF.

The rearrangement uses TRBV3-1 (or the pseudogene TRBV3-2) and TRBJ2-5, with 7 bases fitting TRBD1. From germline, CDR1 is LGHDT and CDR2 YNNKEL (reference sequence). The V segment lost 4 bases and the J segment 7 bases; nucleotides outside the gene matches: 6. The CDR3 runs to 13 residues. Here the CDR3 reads CASSPAAGGTQYF. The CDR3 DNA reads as TGTGCCAGCAGCCCCGCGGCAGGGGGGACCCAGTACTTC.

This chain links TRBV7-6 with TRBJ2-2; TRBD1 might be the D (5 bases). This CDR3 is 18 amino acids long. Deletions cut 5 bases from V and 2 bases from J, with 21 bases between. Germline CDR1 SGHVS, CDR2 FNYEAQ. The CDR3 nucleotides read TGTGCCAGCAGCCAAGGCTCCAGGGTTGTCCCCAACACCGGGGAGCTGTTTTTT. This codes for CASSQGSRVVPNTGELFF. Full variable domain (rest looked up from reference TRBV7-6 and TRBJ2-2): GAGVSQSPRYKVTKRGQDVALRCDPISGHVSLYWYRQALGQGPEFLTYFNYEAQQDKSGLPNDRFSAERPEGSISTLTIQRTEQRDSAMYRCASSQGSRVVPNTGELFFGEGSRLTVL.

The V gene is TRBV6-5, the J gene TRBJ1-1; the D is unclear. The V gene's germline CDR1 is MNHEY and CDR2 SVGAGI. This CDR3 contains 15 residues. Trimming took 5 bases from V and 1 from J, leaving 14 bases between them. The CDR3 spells CASSPEGLTNTEAFF. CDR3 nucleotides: TGTGCCAGCAGTCCTGAGGGTCTCACGAACACTGAAGCTTTCTTT.

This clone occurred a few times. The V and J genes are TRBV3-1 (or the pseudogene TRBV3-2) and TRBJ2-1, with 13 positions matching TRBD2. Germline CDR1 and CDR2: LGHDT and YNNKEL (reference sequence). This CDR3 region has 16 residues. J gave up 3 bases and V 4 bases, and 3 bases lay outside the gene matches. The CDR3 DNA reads TGTGCCAGCAGCCGGGGACTAGCGGGGAACTACAATGAGCAGTTCTTC. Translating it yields CASSRGLAGNYNEQFF.

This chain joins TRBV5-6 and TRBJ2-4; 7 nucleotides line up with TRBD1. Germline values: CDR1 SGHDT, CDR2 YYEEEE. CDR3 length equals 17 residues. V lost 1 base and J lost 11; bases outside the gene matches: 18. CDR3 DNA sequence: TGTGCCAGCAGCTTGCTCCGATTGGACAGGTCTTTGGGGGTTCAGTACTTC. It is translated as CASSLLRLDRSLGVQYF.

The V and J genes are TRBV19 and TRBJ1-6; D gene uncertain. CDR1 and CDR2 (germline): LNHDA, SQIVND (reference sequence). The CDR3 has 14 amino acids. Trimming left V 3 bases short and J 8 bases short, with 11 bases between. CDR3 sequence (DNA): TGTGCCAGTAGTATTAATGCGGGTGATTCACCCCTCCACTTT. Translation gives CASSINAGDSPLHF.

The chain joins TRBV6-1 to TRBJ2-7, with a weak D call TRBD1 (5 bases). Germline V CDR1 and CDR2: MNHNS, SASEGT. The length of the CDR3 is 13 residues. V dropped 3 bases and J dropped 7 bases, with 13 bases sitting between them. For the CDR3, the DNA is TGTGCCAGCAGTGAGACAGCTCCTCTGGAGCAGTACGTC. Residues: CASSETAPLEQYV.

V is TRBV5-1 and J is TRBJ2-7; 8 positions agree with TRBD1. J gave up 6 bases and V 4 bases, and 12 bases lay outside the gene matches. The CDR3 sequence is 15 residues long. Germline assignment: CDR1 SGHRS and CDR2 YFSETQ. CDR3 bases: TGCGCCAGCAGCCCGTCAGGGGGCGACCGGAGCGAGCAGTACTTC. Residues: CASSPSGGDRSEQYF.

CDR3 bases: TGTGCCAGCAGTCAAGGGGGTTGGGAGACCCAGTACTTC. Amino acids: CASSQGGWETQYF. V gene TRBV6-6 combines with J gene TRBJ2-5; perhaps TRBD1 as D (6 bases). V was cut by 5 bases and J by 5 bases, with 12 bases left in between. The CDR3 spans 13 residues. Germline V gene sequence: CDR1 MNHNY, CDR2 SVGAGI (reference sequence).

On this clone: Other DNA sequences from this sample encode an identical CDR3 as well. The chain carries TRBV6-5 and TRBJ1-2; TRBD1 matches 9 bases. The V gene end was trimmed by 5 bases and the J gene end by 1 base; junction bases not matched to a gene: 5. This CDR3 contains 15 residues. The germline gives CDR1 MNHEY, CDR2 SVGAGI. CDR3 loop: CASSRTGANNYGYTF. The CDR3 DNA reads TGTGCCAGCAGTCGGACAGGGGCGAATAACTATGGCTACACCTTC.

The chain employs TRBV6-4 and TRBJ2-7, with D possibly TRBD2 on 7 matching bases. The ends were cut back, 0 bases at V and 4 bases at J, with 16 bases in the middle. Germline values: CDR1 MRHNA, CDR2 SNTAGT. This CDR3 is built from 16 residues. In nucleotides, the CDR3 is TGTGCCAGCAGTGACTCGAAGGGGGGGCTGGGATACGAGCAGTACTTC. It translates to CASSDSKGGLGYEQYF.

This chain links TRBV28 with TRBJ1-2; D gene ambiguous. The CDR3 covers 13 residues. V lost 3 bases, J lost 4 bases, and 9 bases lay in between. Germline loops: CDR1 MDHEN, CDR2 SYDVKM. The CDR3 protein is CASSFRGSYGYTF. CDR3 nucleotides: TGTGCCAGCAGTTTCCGTGGCAGCTATGGCTACACCTTC.

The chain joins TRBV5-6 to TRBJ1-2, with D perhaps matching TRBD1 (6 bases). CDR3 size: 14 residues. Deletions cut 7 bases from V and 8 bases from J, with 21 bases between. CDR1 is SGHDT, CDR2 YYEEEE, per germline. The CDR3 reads CASQGLGIPSGYTF. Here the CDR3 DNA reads TGTGCCAGCCAGGGGTTAGGGATTCCGAGCGGCTACACCTTC.

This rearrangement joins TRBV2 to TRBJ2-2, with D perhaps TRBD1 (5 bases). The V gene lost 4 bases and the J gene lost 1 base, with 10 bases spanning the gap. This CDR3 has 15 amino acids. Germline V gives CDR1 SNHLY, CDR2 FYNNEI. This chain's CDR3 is CASSVRQGNTGELFF. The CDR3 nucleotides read TGTGCCAGCAGTGTAAGGCAGGGGAACACCGGGGAGCTGTTTTTT.

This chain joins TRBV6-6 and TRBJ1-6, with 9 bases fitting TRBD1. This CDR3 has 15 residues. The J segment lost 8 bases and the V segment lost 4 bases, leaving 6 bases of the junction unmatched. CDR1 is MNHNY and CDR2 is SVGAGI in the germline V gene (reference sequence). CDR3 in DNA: TGTGCCAGCAGTTCCCCGGGACAGGGAGATTCACCCCTCCACTTT. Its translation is CASSSPGQGDSPLHF.

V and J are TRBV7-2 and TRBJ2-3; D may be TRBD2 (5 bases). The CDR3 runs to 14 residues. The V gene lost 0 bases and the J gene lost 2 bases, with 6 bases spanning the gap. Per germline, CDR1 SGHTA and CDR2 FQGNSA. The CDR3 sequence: CASSLAGDTDTQYF. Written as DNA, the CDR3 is TGTGCCAGCAGCTTAGCGGGAGACACAGATACGCAGTATTTT.

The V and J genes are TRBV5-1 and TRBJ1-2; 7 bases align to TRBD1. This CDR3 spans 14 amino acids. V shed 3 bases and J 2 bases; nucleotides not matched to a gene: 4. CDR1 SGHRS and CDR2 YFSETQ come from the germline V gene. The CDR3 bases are TGCGCCAGCAGCTCCGGACAGGCGAACTATGGCTACACCTTC. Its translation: CASSSGQANYGYTF.

The CDR3: CASSEGPYTDTQYF. CDR3 nucleotide sequence: TGCGCCAGCAGCGAGGGTCCGTACACAGATACGCAGTATTTT. This chain uses TRBV5-1 with TRBJ2-3, with D possibly matching TRBD2 (5 bases). Deletions cut 4 bases from V and 2 bases from J, with 11 bases between. CDR3 size: 14 residues. CDR1 SGHRS and CDR2 YFSETQ come from the germline V gene.

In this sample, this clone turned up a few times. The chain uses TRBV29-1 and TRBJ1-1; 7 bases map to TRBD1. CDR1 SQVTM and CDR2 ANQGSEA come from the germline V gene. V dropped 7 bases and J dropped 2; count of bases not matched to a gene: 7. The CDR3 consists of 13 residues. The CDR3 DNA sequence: TGCAGCGGGACCGGGACAGAAAACACTGAAGCTTTCTTT. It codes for CSGTGTENTEAFF.

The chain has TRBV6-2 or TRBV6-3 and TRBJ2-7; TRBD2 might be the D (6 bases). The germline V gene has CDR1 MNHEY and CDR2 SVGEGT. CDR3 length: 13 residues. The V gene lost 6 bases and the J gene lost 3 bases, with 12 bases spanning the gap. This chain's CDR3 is CASSSTGDYEQYV. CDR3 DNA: TGTGCCAGCAGCAGCACGGGGGACTACGAGCAGTACGTC.

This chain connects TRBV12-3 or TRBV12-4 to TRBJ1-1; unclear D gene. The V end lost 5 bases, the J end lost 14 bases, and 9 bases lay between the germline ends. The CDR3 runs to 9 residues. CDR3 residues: CASSRECFF. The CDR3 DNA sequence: TGTGCCAGCAGTCGGGAGTGCTTCTTT.

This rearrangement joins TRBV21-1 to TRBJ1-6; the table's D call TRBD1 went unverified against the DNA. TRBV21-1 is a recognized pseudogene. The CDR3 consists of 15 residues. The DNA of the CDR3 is TGTGCCAGCAGCTCCCCGGACAGGGGTGATTCACCCCTCCACTTT. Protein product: CASSSPDRGDSPLHF.

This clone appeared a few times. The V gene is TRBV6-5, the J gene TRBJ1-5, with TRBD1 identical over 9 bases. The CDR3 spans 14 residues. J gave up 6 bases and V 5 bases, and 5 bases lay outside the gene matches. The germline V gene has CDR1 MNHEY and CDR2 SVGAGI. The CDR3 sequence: CASSTGTGTQPQHF. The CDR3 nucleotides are TGTGCCAGCAGTACAGGGACAGGGACTCAGCCCCAGCATTTT.

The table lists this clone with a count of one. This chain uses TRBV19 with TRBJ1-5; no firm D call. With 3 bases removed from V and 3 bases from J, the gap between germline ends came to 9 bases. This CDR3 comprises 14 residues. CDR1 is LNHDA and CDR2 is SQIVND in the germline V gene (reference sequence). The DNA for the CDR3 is TGTGCCAGTAGTATGTCGGGGTTCAATCAGCCCCAGCATTTT. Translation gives CASSMSGFNQPQHF. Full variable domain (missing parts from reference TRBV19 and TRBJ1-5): DGGITQSPKYLFRKEGQNVTLSCEQNLNHDAMYWYRQDPGQGLRLIYYSQIVNDFQKGDIAEGYSVSREKKESFPLTVTSAQKNPTAFYLCASSMSGFNQPQHFGDGTRLSIL.

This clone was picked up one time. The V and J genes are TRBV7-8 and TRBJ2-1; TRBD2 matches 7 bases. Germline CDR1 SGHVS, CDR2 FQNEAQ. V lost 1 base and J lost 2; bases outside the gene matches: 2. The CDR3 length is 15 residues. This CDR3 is CASSLVLATYNEQFF. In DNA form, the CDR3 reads TGTGCCAGCAGCTTAGTACTAGCGACCTACAATGAGCAGTTCTTC.

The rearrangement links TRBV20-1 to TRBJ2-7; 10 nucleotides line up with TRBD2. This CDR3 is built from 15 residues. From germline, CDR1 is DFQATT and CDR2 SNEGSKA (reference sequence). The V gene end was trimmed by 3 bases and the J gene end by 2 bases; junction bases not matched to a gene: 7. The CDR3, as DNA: TGCAGTGCTAGTCGGACTAGCGGAGACCCCTACGAGCAGTACTTC. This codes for CSASRTSGDPYEQYF.

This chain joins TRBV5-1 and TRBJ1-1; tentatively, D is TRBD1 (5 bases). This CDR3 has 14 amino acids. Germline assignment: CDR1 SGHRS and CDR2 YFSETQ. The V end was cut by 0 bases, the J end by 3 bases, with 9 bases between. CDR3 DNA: TGCGCCAGCAGCTTGGAACCGGGGGACACTGAAGCTTTCTTT. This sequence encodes CASSLEPGDTEAFF.

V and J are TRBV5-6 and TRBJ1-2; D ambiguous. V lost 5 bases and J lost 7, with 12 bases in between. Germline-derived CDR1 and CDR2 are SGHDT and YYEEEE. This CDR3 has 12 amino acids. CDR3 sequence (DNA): TGTGCCAGCAGTCGGAGGGCATTTGGCTACACCTTC. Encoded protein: CASSRRAFGYTF.

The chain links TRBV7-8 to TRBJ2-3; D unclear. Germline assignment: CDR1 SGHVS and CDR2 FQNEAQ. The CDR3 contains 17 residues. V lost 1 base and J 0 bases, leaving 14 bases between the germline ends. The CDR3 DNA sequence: TGTGCCAGCAGCTTAGGCAGCATCTTAGCCAGCACAGATACGCAGTATTTT. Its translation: CASSLGSILASTDTQYF.